The 9 T cell receptor beta chains given below trace back to one sample, sequenced in a study of blood T cell repertoires in COVID-19. Only in-frame clones appear in the TCRdb table, and some are missing; sequencing was by immunoSEQ multiplex PCR. This table has around 110,000 clones, 70% to 85% appearing once. Input material: peripheral blood. The receptors were sampled from a woman between 70 and 85 years old with acute or convalescent COVID-19.

This chain connects TRBV5-1 to TRBJ1-2, with a weak D call TRBD1 (6 bases). Germline V gives CDR1 SGHRS, CDR2 YFSETQ. V lost 4 bases and J lost 4, with 20 bases in between. The CDR3 contains 16 residues. CDR3 nucleotides: TGCGCCAGCAGCCCCGGGGGGGCGGACTCCGCCTATGGCTACACCTTC. It translates to CASSPGGADSAYGYTF.

The chain has TRBV21-1 and TRBJ2-2; the table's D gene call, TRBD2, was not cross checked with the DNA. TRBV21-1 is assigned pseudogene status. This CDR3 contains 19 residues. The CDR3 protein is CASSDGLAGGLANTGELFF. CDR3 sequence (DNA): TGTGCCAGCAGCGACGGGCTAGCGGGGGGTCTCGCGAACACCGGGGAGCTGTTTTTT.

The J gene is TRBJ1-3, the V gene TRBV2; TRBD1 matches at 11 bases. V was pared by 6 bases and J by 5 bases, with 9 bases of the junction left unmatched. The CDR3 has 16 residues. The germline CDR1 and CDR2 sequences are SNHLY and FYNNEI. This CDR3 reads CASRFSGTGGRNTIYF. CDR3 DNA sequence: TGTGCCAGCAGGTTTTCCGGGACAGGGGGAAGAAACACCATATATTTT.

This chain joins TRBV6-1 and TRBJ2-5; TRBD2 is a possible D gene (6 bases). V was cut by 4 bases and J by 1 base, with 16 bases left in between. CDR3 length: 16 amino acids. In germline, CDR1 is MNHNS, CDR2 SASEGT. As DNA, the CDR3 is TGTGCCAGCAGTGCGCCCCTAGCGCCCTTCCAAGAGACCCAGTACTTC. This codes for CASSAPLAPFQETQYF.

There are a few counts of this clone. This chain uses TRBV19 with TRBJ1-1; D may be TRBD1 (5 bases). This CDR3 contains 13 residues. Germline CDR1 reads LNHDA; CDR2 reads SQIVND (reference sequence). V was shortened by 9 bases and J by 4 bases, with 15 bases between the two germline ends. For the CDR3, the DNA is TGTGCCAGCTATAAGAGACAGCCCACTGAAGCTTTCTTT. Its translation is CASYKRQPTEAFF.

This clone has just a few counts. This chain joins TRBV3-1 (or the pseudogene TRBV3-2) and TRBJ1-5; 7 positions match TRBD1. V shed 1 base, J shed 7 bases, and the junction held 4 bases outside the gene matches. This CDR3 spans 14 amino acids. Germline V gene data show CDR1 as LGHDT and CDR2 as YNNKEL (reference sequence). The CDR3 DNA reads TGTGCCAGCAGCCAAGGTGGAGGGGGCCAGCCCCAGCATTTT. Its translation: CASSQGGGGQPQHF.

This clone was counted only a few times. V and J are TRBV5-1 and TRBJ1-2; 8 bases match TRBD1. The CDR3 runs 15 residues. Trimming took 0 bases from V and 5 from J; bases not matched to a gene: 6. CDR1 and CDR2 (germline): SGHRS, YFSETQ. The CDR3 is CASSLAAGGVYGYTF. The CDR3 DNA is TGCGCCAGCAGCTTGGCCGCAGGGGGCGTATATGGCTACACCTTC.

The chain has TRBV19 and TRBJ2-3; TRBD2 matches 9 bases. The junction had 11 bases not matched to a gene; V was cut back by 4 bases and J by 6 bases. From germline, CDR1 is LNHDA and CDR2 SQIVND (reference sequence). This CDR3 comprises 16 residues. This CDR3 reads CASSRGLALGRDTQYF. The CDR3 DNA reads as TGTGCCAGTAGTAGGGGACTAGCTTTGGGGCGTGATACGCAGTATTTT.

The chain employs TRBV10-3 and TRBJ1-2, with 9 positions matching TRBD1. The junction had 2 bases not matched to a gene; V was cut back by 3 bases and J by 0 bases. Germline V gene data show CDR1 as ENHRY and CDR2 as SYGVKD. The CDR3 runs 15 residues. CDR3 residues: CAISEGQGTNYGYTF. CDR3 bases: TGTGCCATCAGTGAAGGACAGGGGACTAACTATGGCTACACCTTC.